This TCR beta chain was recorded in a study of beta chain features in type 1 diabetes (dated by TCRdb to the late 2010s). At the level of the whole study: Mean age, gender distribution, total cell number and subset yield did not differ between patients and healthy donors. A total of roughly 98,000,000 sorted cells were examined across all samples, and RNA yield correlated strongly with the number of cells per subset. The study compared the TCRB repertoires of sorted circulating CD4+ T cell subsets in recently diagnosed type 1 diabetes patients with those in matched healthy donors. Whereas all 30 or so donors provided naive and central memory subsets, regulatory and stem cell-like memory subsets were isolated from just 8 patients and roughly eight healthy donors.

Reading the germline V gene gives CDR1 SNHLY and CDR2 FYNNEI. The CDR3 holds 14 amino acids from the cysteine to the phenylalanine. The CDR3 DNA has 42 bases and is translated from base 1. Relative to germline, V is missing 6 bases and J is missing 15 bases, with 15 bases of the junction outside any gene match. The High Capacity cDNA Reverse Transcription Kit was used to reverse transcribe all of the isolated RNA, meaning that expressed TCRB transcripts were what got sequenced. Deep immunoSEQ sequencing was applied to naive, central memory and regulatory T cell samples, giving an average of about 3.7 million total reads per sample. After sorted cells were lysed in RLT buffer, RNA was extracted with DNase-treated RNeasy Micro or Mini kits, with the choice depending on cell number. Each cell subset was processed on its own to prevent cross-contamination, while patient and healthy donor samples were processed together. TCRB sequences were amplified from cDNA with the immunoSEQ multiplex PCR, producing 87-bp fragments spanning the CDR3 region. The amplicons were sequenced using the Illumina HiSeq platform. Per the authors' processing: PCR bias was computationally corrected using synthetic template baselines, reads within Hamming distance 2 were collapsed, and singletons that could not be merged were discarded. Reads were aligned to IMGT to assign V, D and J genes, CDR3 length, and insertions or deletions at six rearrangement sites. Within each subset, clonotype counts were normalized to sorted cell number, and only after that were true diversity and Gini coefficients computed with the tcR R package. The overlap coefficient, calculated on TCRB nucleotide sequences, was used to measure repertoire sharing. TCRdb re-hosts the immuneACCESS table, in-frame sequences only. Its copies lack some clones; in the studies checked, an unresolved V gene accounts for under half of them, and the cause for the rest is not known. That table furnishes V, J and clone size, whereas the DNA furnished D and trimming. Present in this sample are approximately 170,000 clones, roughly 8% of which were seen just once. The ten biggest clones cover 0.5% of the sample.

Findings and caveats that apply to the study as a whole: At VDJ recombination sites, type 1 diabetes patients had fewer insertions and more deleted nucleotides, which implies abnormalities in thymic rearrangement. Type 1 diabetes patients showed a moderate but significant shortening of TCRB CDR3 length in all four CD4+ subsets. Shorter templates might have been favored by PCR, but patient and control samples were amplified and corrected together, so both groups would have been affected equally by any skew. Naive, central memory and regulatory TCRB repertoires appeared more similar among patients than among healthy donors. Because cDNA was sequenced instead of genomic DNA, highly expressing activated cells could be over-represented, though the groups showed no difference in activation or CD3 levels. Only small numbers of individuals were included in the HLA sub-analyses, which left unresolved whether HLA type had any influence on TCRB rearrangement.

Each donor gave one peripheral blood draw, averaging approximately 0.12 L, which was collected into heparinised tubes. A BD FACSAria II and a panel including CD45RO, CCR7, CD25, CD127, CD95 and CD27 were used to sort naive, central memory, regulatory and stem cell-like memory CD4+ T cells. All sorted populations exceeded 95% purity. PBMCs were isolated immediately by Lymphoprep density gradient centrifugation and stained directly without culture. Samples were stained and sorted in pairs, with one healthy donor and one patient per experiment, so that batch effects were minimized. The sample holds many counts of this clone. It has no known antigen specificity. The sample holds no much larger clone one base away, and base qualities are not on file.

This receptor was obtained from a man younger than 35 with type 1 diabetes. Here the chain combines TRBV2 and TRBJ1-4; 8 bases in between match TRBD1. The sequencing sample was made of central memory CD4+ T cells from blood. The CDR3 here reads CASRLGQDIGKVFF. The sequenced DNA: TGTGCCAGCAGATTGGGACAGGACATTGGAAAGGTGTTTTTT.